This T cell receptor (beta chain) is from a study of T-cell reconstitution after alpha-beta-depleted transplantation in children. This clonotype was found a few times. Trimming removed 5 bases at V and 4 bases at J, with 8 bases between. The CDR3 extends over 12 amino acids. Using unique molecular identifiers, the investigators prepared the TCRbeta library. TCRdb ran MiXCR on the PCR reads and lists one entry per CDR3 protein. The sample includes a few hundred thousand distinct CDR3 sequences, around 9.6% of them seen just once. V usage is TRBV12-3 or TRBV12-4 and J usage is TRBJ2-5, with D possibly being TRBD1 or TRBD2 (5 bases each). The specimen comprised PBMCs from the stem cell graft donor, sampled from the stem cell graft. This TCR derives from a human donor who donated a stem cell graft to a child with SCID. The DNA for the CDR3 is TGTGCCAGCAGTCCCGGGACAGAGACCCAGTACTTC. Translating it yields CASSPGTETQYF.